Sequencing of this T cell receptor beta chain was carried out in a study of T cell responses to AZD1222 COVID-19 vaccine. Whole-study findings and limits: Unmutated variant regions are reportedly targeted by nearly half of spike-specific TCRs. Females outnumbered males among donors, who were mostly white British; clonal diversity was possibly underestimated.

Notes on this clone: The antigen remains unidentified.

The protocol was immunoSEQ multiplex PCR, while the TCRdb copy is restricted to in-frame clones and leaves out a portion. The sample has approximately 110,000 clones, 80% to 90% seen once. CDR1 and CDR2 from the germline V gene are MDHEN and SYDVKM. V shed 6 bases, J shed 4 bases, and the junction held 4 bases outside the gene matches. The length of the CDR3 is 13 residues. This TCR derives from an adult who received the AZD1222 COVID-19 vaccine. The sample here was peripheral blood, taken 28 days after the second AZD1222 dose. This chain joins TRBV28 and TRBJ1-1; 8 bases map to TRBD1. The CDR3 coding sequence is TGTGCCAGCAGCAGAGACAGGGGCACTGAAGCTTTCTTT. Its protein product is CASSRDRGTEAFF.